This TCR beta chain comes out of a study of T-cell memory formation after mild COVID-19. Findings and caveats of the study: Some clones that responded were present in memory (sampled pre-infection), which suggests cross-reactive memory joined.

With constant-segment primers, 5'RACE yielded cDNA libraries of TCR alpha and TCR beta that carried sample barcodes and UMIs. MiXCR, applied by TCRdb to the 5' RACE reads, yields one record per CDR3 protein. The sample records roughly 180,000 distinct CDR3 sequences, less than 20% being singletons. On this clonotype: As yet, its antigen is unknown.

Germline V CDR1 and CDR2: ENHRY, SYGVKD. V lost 4 bases and J 4 bases, leaving 8 bases between the germline ends. This CDR3 has 13 residues. This TCR came from a man younger than 35 who had mild COVID-19 (a few samples of this study predate the infection). Cell type and time point are not known. J is TRBJ2-1 and V is TRBV10-3; D remains unclear. The sample comprised PBMCs or a T cell subset sorted from them (not recorded which). CDR3 amino acids: CAISGLAYNEQFF. The DNA for the CDR3 is TGTGCCATCAGTGGTTTAGCTTACAATGAGCAGTTCTTC.